Here is one TCR beta chain with its context. Its specificity is unknown. The data were taken from a study of cytomegalovirus exposure and HLA in healthy donors. Overall study context: Of the donors genotyped, a few hundred in all, about 82% fell in the Caucasian-associated ancestry cluster. Findings of the study overall: On later analysis, the bulk of CMV-associated TCR beta chains appeared to be HLA-restricted. Exclusion as indistinguishable affected some V segments, including TRBV6-2 and TRBV6-3.

The primer mix had 60 Vbeta and 13 Jbeta primers. Assay used: immunoSEQ multiplex PCR; TCRdb lists only in-frame clones, some missing. The sample lists more than 150,000 clones, more than 75% occurring once. Germline assignment: CDR1 SNHLY and CDR2 FYNNEI. The CDR3 spans 16 residues. Trimming stripped 5 bases from V and 0 bases from J, with 14 bases between. All donors participated as healthy donors of bone marrow. This receptor was identified in a girl in the first two years of life in good health and CMV-seronegative. Sample: PBMCs. The chain combines TRBV2 with TRBJ2-1, with D unclear. CDR3 DNA sequence: TGTGCCAGCAGTCGTAGCCCCCAGCGCTCCTACAATGAGCAGTTCTTC. Translating gives CASSRSPQRSYNEQFF.